This T cell receptor beta chain was observed in a study of blood T cell repertoires in COVID-19. The wider study: COVID-19 samples, acute and convalescent, were from the United States, Italy and Spain.

Generated by immunoSEQ multiplex PCR, the TCRdb table keeps only in-frame clones and is missing some. The repertoire holds roughly 40,000 clones, with roughly three quarters as singletons. The CDR3 is 15 residues long. Germline CDR1 and CDR2: SGHNT and YENEEA. Trimming pared 3 bases from V and 3 bases from J, leaving 14 bases between. V usage is TRBV11-3 and J usage is TRBJ1-1; D is perhaps TRBD1 (5 bases). The source material was peripheral blood. The TCR was taken from a man between 65 and 85 years old with active or convalescent COVID-19. The DNA for the CDR3 is TGTGCCAGCAGCTTGGGGCCTGGCGGAGACACTGAAGCTTTCTTT. It encodes CASSLGPGGDTEAFF.